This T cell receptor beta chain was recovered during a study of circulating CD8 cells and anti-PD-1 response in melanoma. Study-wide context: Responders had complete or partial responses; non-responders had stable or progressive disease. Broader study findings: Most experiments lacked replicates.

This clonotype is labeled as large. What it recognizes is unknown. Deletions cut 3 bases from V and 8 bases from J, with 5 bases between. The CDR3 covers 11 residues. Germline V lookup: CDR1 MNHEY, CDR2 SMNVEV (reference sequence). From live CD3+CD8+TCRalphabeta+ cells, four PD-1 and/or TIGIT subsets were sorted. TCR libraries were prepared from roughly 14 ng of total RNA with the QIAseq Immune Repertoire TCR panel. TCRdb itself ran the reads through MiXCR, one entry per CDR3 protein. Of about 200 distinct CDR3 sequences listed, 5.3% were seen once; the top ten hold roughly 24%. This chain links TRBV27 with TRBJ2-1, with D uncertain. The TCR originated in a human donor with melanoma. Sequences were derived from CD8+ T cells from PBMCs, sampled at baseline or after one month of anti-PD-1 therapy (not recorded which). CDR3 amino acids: CASSFGYEQFF. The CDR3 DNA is TGTGCCAGCAGTTTCGGCTATGAGCAGTTCTTC.